This paragraph reports one T cell receptor (beta chain). This receptor's antigen is unknown. Within one base of it there is no much larger clone, and no base qualities were kept. From its cysteine to its phenylalanine, the CDR3 spans 15 amino acids. Only the CDR3 part of the read is kept: 45 bases, read in frame from the first base. The trim is 0 bases for V and 2 bases for J, with a gap of 7 bases between the germline ends. CDR1 SGHVS and CDR2 FQNEAQ were looked up in the germline V gene. From each donor, a single peripheral blood sample of about 100 mL on average was drawn into heparinised tubes. A BD FACSAria II was used to sort naive, central memory, regulatory and stem cell-like memory CD4+ T cells with a panel that included CD45RO, CCR7, CD25, CD127, CD95 and CD27. Purity was above 95% for every sorted population. PBMCs were separated immediately by Lymphoprep density gradient centrifugation and were stained directly, without being cultured. So that batch effects would be minimized, each experiment stained and sorted samples in pairs, pairing one healthy donor with one patient.

All of the isolated RNA was reverse transcribed with the High Capacity cDNA Reverse Transcription Kit, so expressed TCRB transcripts were sequenced. Deep immunoSEQ sequencing was applied to naive, central memory and regulatory T cell samples, giving an average of around 4 million total reads per sample. Sorted cells were lysed in RLT buffer and RNA was extracted with DNase-treated RNeasy Micro or Mini kits, depending on cell number. Each cell subset was processed on its own to prevent cross-contamination, while patient and healthy donor samples were processed together. The immunoSEQ multiplex PCR was used to amplify TCRB sequences from cDNA, yielding 87-bp fragments that span the CDR3 region. Amplicons were sequenced on the Illumina HiSeq platform. In the source study's methods: Synthetic template baselines were used to correct PCR bias computationally, reads within Hamming distance 2 were collapsed together, and singletons that could not be merged were discarded. By aligning reads against IMGT, V, D and J genes, CDR3 length, and insertions or deletions at six rearrangement sites were assigned. Within each subset, clonotype counts were normalized to the number of sorted cells before true diversity and Gini coefficients were calculated with the tcR R package. The overlap coefficient, calculated on TCRB nucleotide sequences, was used to quantify repertoire sharing. Out-of-frame TCRB sequences from naive cells were analyzed to stand in for the pre-selection repertoire. Drawn from immuneACCESS, this table holds only the in-frame rearrangements with V and J called that TCRdb kept. Clones are partly lost; checked studies trace under half to an unresolved V gene and leave the rest unexplained. V and J calls and clone size are given by that table; D and trimming were obtained from the DNA. The sample data list 500,000 to 650,000 clones, and roughly an eighth of these were observed just once. The ten largest clones take up more than 0.1% of the sample.

The data stem from a study of beta chain features in type 1 diabetes (dated by TCRdb to the late 2010s). As for the study more broadly: Mean age, gender distribution, total cell number and subset yield did not differ between patients and healthy donors. The study compared the TCRB repertoires of sorted circulating CD4+ T cell subsets in recently diagnosed type 1 diabetes patients with those in matched healthy donors. Regulatory and stem cell-like memory subsets were isolated from only 8 patients and about eight healthy donors, whereas naive and central memory subsets came from all 30 or so donors. A total of around 110,000,000 sorted cells were examined across all samples, and RNA yield correlated strongly with the number of cells per subset.

Study-level results and caveats: Because cDNA was sequenced instead of genomic DNA, highly expressing activated cells could be over-represented, though the groups showed no difference in activation or CD3 levels. At VDJ recombination sites, type 1 diabetes patients had fewer insertions and more deleted nucleotides, which implies abnormalities in thymic rearrangement. Naive, central memory and regulatory TCRB repertoires appeared to be more alike among patients than among healthy donors. A moderate but significant shortening of TCRB CDR3 length was observed in type 1 diabetes patients in all four CD4+ subsets. PCR may preferentially amplify shorter templates, but because patient and control samples were amplified and corrected together, any resulting skew would affect both groups equally. Only small numbers of individuals were included in the HLA sub-analyses, which left unresolved whether HLA type had any influence on TCRB rearrangement.

The material sequenced was naive CD4+ T cells from blood. In light of the paper, this sample's cell subset or site label describes: true naive CD4+ T cells. The TCR originated in a man between 25 and 39 years old with type 1 diabetes. This receptor chain uses TRBV7-8 and TRBJ2-2; confidence is insufficient to name the D gene. This receptor has the CDR3 CASSLAGGNTGELFF. In nucleotides, the sequence is TGTGCCAGCAGCTTAGCGGGCGGCAACACCGGGGAGCTGTTTTTT.